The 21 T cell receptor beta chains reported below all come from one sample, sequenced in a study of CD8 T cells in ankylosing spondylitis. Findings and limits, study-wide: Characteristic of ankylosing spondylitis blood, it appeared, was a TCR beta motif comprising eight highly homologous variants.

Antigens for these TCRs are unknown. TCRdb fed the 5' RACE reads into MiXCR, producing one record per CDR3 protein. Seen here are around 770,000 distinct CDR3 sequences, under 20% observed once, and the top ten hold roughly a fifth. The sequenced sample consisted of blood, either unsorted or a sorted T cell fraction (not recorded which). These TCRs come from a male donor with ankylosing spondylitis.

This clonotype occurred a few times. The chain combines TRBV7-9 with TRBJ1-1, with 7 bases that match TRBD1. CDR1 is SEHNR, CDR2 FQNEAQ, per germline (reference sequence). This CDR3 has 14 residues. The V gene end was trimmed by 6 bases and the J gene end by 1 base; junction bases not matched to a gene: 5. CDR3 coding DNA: TGTGCCAGCAGAACGACAGGGCAGAACACTGAAGCTTTCTTT. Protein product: CASRTTGQNTEAFF.

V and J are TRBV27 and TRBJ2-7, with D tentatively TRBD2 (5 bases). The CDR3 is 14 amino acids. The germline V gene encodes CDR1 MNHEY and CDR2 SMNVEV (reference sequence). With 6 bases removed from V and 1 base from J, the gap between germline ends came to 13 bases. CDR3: CASRENRDSYEQYF. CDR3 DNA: TGTGCCAGCAGAGAGAACCGGGATTCCTACGAGCAGTACTTC.

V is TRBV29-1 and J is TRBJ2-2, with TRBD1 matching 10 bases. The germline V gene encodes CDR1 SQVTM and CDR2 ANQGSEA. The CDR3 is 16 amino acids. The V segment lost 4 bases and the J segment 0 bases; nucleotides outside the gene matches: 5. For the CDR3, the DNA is TGCAGCGTTGCCGGGACAGGGGACGCGAACACCGGGGAGCTGTTTTTT. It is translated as CSVAGTGDANTGELFF.

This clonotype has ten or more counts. The chain's CDR3 is CASSYSWPANYGYTF. The CDR3 bases are TGTGCCAGCAGTTACTCCTGGCCCGCTAACTATGGCTACACCTTC. This chain links TRBV6-5 with TRBJ1-2; D is ambiguous. The CDR3 consists of 15 residues. Deletions cut 0 bases from V and 0 bases from J, with 8 bases between. Germline CDR1 is MNHEY and CDR2 is SVGAGI.

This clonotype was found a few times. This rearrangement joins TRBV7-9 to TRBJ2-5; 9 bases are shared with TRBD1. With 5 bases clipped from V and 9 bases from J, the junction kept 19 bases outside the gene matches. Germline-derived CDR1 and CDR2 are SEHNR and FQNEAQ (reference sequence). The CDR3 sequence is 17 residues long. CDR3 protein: CASSQAHWTGEVGAQYF. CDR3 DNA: TGTGCCAGCAGCCAAGCCCATTGGACAGGGGAGGTAGGGGCCCAGTACTTC.

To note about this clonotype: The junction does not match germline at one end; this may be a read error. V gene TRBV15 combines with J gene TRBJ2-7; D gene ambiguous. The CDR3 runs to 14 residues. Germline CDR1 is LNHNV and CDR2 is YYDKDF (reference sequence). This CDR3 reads CATSRVRRSYEQYF. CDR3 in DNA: TGTGCCACTAGCAGAGTACGGCGCTCCTACGAGCAGTACTTC.

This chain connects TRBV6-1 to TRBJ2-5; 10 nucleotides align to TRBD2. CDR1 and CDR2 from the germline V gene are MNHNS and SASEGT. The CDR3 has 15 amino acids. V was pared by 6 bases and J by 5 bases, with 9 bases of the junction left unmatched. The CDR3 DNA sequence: TGTGCCAGCAGAAAGGGACTAGCGCTAGGCGAGACCCAGTACTTC. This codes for CASRKGLALGETQYF.

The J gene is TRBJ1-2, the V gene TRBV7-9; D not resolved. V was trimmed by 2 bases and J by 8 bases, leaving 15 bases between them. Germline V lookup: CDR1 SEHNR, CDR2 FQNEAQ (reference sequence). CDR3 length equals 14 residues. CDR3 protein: CASSLKEGSSGYTF. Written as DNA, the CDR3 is TGTGCCAGCAGCTTAAAAGAGGGATCCTCAGGCTACACCTTC.

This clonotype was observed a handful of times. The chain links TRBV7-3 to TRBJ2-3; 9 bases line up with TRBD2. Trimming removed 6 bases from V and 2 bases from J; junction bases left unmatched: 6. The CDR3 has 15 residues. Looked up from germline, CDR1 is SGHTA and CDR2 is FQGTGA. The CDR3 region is CASSTSGSTTDTQYF. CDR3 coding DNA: TGTGCCAGCAGTACTAGCGGGTCCACCACAGATACGCAGTATTTT.

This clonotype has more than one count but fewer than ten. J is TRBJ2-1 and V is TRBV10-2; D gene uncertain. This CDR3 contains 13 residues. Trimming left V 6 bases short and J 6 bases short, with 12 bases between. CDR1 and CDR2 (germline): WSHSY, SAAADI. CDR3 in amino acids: CASSTHPRNEQFF. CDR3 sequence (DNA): TGCGCCAGCAGCACTCACCCCCGCAATGAGCAGTTCTTC.

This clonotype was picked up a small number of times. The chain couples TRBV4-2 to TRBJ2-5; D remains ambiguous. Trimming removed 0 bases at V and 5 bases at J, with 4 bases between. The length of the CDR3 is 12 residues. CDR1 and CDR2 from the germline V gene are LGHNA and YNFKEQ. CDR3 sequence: CASSQDFETQYF. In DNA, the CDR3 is TGTGCCAGCAGCCAAGATTTTGAGACCCAGTACTTC.

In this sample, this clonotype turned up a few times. CDR3 bases: TGCAGTGCCGCTGGGGACTTGAACACTGAAGCTTTCTTT. This codes for CSAAGDLNTEAFF. This chain uses TRBV20-1 with TRBJ1-1; D is possibly TRBD1 (5 bases). CDR3 length equals 13 residues. Germline V lookup: CDR1 DFQATT, CDR2 SNEGSKA (reference sequence). With 6 bases removed from V and 0 bases from J, the gap between germline ends came to 11 bases.

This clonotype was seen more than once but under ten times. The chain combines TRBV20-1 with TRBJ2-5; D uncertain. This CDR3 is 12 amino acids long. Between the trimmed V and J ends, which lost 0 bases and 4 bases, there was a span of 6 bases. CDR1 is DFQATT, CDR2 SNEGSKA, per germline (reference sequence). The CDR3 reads CSARDFRETQYF. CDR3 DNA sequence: TGCAGTGCTAGAGACTTCCGAGAGACCCAGTACTTC.

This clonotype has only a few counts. In nucleotides, the CDR3 is TGTGCCAGCAGCTTGAATGTCGGCAGGGTTGGCACCGGGGAGCTGTTTTTT. It translates to CASSLNVGRVGTGELFF. This chain connects TRBV5-6 to TRBJ2-2; possibly TRBD1 for D (5 bases). This CDR3 is 17 amino acids long. V dropped 1 base and J dropped 4 bases, with 17 bases sitting between them. Germline-derived CDR1 and CDR2 are SGHDT and YYEEEE.

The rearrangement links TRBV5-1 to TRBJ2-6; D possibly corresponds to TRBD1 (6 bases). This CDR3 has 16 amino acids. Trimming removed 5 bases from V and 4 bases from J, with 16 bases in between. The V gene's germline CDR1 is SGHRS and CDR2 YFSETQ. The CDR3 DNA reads TGCGCCAGCAGTCAACAGGGCGTCAGGGGGGCCAACGTCCTGACTTTC. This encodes CASSQQGVRGANVLTF.

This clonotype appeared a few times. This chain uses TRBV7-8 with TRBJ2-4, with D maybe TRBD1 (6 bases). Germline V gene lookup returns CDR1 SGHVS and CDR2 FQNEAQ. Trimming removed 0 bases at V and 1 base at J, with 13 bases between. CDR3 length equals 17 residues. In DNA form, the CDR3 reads TGTGCCAGCAGCTTAGCGTGGCAGGGGATGGCCAAAAACATTCAGTACTTC. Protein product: CASSLAWQGMAKNIQYF.

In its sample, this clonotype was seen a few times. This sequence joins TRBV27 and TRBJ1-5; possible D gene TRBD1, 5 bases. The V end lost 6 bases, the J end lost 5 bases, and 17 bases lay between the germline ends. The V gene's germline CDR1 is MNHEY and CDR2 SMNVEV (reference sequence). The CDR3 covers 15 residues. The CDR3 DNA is TGTGCCAGCAGGGGACCCGGGGGATTCCATCAGCCCCAGCATTTT. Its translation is CASRGPGGFHQPQHF.

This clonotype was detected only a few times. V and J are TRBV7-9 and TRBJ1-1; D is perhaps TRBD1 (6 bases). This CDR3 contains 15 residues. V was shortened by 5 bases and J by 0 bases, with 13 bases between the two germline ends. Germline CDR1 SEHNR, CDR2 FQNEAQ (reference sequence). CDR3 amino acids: CASSPEDSLNTEAFF. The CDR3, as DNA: TGTGCCAGCAGCCCAGAGGACAGCCTGAACACTGAAGCTTTCTTT.

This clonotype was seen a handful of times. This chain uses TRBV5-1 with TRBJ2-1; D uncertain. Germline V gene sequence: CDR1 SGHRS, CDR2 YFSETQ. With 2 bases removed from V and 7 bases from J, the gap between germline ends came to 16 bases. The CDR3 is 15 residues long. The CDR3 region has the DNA TGCGCCAGCAGCTTCGGATCGGGTAAAGGGAATGAGCAGTTCTTC. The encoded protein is CASSFGSGKGNEQFF.

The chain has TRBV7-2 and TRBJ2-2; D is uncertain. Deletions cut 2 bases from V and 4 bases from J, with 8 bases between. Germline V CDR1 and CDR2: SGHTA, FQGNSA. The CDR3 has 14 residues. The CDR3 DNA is TGTGCCAGCAGCTTATCTTTTGGCACCGGGGAGCTGTTTTTT. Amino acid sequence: CASSLSFGTGELFF.

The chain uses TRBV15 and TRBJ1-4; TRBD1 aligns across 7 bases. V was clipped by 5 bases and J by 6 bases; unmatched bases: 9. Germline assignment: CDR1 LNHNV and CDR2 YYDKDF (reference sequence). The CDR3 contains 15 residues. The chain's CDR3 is CATSDPGRGHEKLFF. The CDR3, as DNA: TGTGCCACCAGCGACCCGGGGAGGGGGCATGAAAAACTGTTTTTT.